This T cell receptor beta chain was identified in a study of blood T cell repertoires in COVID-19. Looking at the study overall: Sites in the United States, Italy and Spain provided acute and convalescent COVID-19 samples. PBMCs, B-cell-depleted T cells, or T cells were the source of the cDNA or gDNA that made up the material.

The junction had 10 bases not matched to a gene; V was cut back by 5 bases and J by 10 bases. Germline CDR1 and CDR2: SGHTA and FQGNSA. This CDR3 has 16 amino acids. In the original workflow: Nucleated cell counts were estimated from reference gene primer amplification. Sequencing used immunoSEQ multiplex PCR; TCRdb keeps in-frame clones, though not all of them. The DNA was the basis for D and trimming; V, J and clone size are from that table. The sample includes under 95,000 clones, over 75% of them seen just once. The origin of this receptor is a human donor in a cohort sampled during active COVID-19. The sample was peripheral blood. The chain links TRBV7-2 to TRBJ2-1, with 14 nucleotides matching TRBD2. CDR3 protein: CASSARTSGGPREQFF. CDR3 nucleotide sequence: TGTGCCAGCAGCGCCCGGACTAGCGGGGGGCCCCGGGAGCAGTTCTTC.